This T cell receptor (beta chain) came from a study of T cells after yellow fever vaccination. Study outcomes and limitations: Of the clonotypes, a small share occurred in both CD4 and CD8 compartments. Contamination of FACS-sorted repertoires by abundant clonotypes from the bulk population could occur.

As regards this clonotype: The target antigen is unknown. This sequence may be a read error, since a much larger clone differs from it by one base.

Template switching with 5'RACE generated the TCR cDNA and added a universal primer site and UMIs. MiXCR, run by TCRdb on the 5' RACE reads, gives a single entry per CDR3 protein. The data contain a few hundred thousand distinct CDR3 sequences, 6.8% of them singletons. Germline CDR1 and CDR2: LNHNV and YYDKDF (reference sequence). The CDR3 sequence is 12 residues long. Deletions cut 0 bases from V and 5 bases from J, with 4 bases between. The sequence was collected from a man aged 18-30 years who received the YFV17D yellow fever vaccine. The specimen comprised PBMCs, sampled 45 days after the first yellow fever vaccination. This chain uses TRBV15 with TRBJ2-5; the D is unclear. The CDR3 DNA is TGTGCCACCAGCAGAGATGGGGAGACCCAGTACTTC. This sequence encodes CATSRDGETQYF.